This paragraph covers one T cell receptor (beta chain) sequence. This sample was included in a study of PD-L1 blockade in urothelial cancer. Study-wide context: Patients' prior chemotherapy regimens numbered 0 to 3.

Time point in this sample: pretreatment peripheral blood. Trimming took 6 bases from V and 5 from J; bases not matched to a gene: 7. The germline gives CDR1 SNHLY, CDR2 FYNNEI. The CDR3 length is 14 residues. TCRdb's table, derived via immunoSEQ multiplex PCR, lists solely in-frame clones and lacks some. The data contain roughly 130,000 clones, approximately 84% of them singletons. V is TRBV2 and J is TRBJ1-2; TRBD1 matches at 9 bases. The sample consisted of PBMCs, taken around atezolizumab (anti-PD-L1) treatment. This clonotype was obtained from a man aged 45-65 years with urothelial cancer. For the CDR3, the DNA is TGTGCCAGCAGACCCGGGACAGGGAGATATGGCTACACCTTC. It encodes CASRPGTGRYGYTF.